This TCR beta chain is drawn from a study of blood T cell repertoires in COVID-19. Across the whole study: Samples came from the United States, Italy and Spain, spanning acute and convalescent COVID-19.

The germline CDR1 and CDR2 sequences are MNHEY and SVGEGT. The CDR3 extends over 18 amino acids. With V trimmed by 6 bases and J by 5 bases, 17 bases remained unmatched. TCRdb keeps only in-frame clones here, not all; method: immunoSEQ multiplex PCR. The table has 100,000 to 150,000 clones, approximately 90% seen once; the top ten hold less than 4.5%. Sequencing was done on a sample of peripheral blood. The clonotype originates from a man aged 60 to 75 with COVID-19, enrolled during active disease. The gene calls are TRBV6-2 or TRBV6-3 and TRBJ1-5; 9 bases match TRBD1. CDR3 residues: CASSRAGTGLRLDQPQHF. As DNA, the CDR3 is TGTGCCAGCAGCCGCGCCGGGACAGGGTTGAGATTGGATCAGCCCCAGCATTTT.